The rows below give T cell receptor beta chains drawn from one sample of a study of identical twins. From the 5' RACE reads, TCRdb called clonotypes with MiXCR, one entry per CDR3 protein. The sample holds about 210,000 distinct CDR3 sequences, approximately 9% seen once. The sequenced sample was memory (CD45RO+) T cells sorted from blood. These receptors came from a woman in her late teens or twenties in good health. Both conserved end residues are part of each CDR3. D genes are given only for firm matches. Rows may omit the clone size; those that give it use once, few, many or a size class.

V gene,J gene,clone size,D gene,CDR3 DNA,CDR3 protein
TRBV6-1,TRBJ2-5,NA,NA,TGTGCCAGCCGAACCCGCGACTGGCAAGAGACCCAGTACTTC,CASRTRDWQETQYF
TRBV9,TRBJ2-3,NA,TRBD2,TGTGCCAGCAGCGTAGGTGGCGGGGGGGCCACAGATACGCAGTATTTT,CASSVGGGGATDTQYF
TRBV10-3,TRBJ2-2,NA,NA,TGTGCCACCGTGTCCCGAGATAACACCGGGGAGCTGTTTTTT,CATVSRDNTGELFF
TRBV20-1,TRBJ1-2,many,NA,TGCAGTGCCCAACAACAGGGTCTTGGCTACACCTTC,CSAQQQGLGYTF
TRBV12-3/TRBV12-4,TRBJ2-1,NA,TRBD2,TGTGCCAGCACTCTACGAGCGGGATACAATGAGCAGTTCTTC,CASTLRAGYNEQFF
TRBV12-3/TRBV12-4,TRBJ1-1,many,TRBD1,TGTGCCAGCACCATTACAGGGGGGACTGAAGCTTTCTTT,CASTITGGTEAFF
TRBV9,TRBJ2-5,many,NA,TGTGCCAGCAGCCCGAAGCCCCGCGAGGAATGGACCCAGTACTTC,CASSPKPREEWTQYF
TRBV6-5,TRBJ2-7,NA,TRBD1,TGTGCCAGCATGGGACAGGGGAACGAGCAGTACTTC,CASMGQGNEQYF
TRBV11-1,TRBJ2-6,few,TRBD2,TGTGCCAGTCCCTCGATACAGCGGGAGGGCCTATGGGGGGCCAACGTCCTGACTTTC,CASPSIQREGLWGANVLTF
TRBV5-1,TRBJ2-5,NA,NA,TGCGCCAGCAGGGGAACTAGGAGTATGGAGACCCAGTACTTC,CASRGTRSMETQYF
TRBV15,TRBJ2-5,many,NA,TGTGCCACCAGCAAGGACACACAAGAGACCCAGTACTTC,CATSKDTQETQYF
TRBV7-2,TRBJ2-2,many,NA,TGTGCCACCTCGACAAGGAAGGCCGGGGAGCTGTTTTTT,CATSTRKAGELFF
TRBV20-1,TRBJ2-7,few,NA,TGCAGTGCCCGAGCCCGGTCCCGTGACGAGCAGTACTTC,CSARARSRDEQYF
TRBV12-3/TRBV12-4,TRBJ2-2,many,TRBD1,TGTGCCAGCAGTTTAGGACAGGGAAAAACCGGGGAGCTGTTTTTT,CASSLGQGKTGELFF
TRBV9,TRBJ1-1,NA,TRBD1,TGTGCCAGCAGCCCCCGGACAGGGCTGGGCACTGAAGCTTTCTTT,CASSPRTGLGTEAFF
TRBV12-3/TRBV12-4,TRBJ2-7,few,TRBD2,TGTGCCAGCAGCCCCCGGGGGGGTAACTCCTACGAGCAGTACTTC,CASSPRGGNSYEQYF
TRBV20-1,TRBJ1-1,NA,NA,TGCAGTGCTACTATGGCAGGGAAGGAAGGTGAAGCTTTCTTT,CSATMAGKEGEAFF
TRBV3-1,TRBJ2-5,many,NA,TGTGCCAGCAGCCAAGCAGGCGGGGGCCCCCGAAGAGAGACCCAGTACTTC,CASSQAGGGPRRETQYF
TRBV20-1,TRBJ2-5,few,TRBD2,TGCAGTGGAGCTAGCGGGACTCAAGAGACCCAGTACTTC,CSGASGTQETQYF
TRBV20-1,TRBJ2-4,once,NA,TGCAGTGCGTATCACCACAGACTAGCCAAAAACATTCAGTACTTC,CSAYHHRLAKNIQYF
TRBV20-1,TRBJ2-1,few,TRBD2,TGCAGTGCTAGAGGGGCGGGGGGATCCAATGAGCAGTTCTTC,CSARGAGGSNEQFF
TRBV12-3/TRBV12-4,TRBJ1-2,NA,NA,TGTGCCAGCAGTTTTCAGGCTTGGGGCTACACCTTC,CASSFQAWGYTF
TRBV2,TRBJ2-7,NA,NA,TGTGCCAGCAGGAGGGACGGCACCTACGAGCAGTACTTC,CASRRDGTYEQYF